This TCR beta chain is from a study of blood T cell repertoires in COVID-19. Study details: The study drew acute and convalescent COVID-19 samples from the United States, Italy and Spain. PBMCs, B-cell-depleted T cells, or T cells were the source of the cDNA or gDNA that made up the material.

Between the trimmed V and J ends, which lost 4 bases and 3 bases, there was a span of 9 bases. CDR3 length: 12 amino acids. Germline V gene sequence: CDR1 GTSNPN, CDR2 SVGIG (reference sequence). Per the original data handling: Estimation of nucleated cell counts was performed using reference gene primer amplification. Repertoires were generated with immunoSEQ multiplex PCR, while TCRdb's copy carries only in-frame clones and drops some. The V and J calls and clone size come from that table; D and trimming were worked out from the DNA. Of more than 20,000 clones detected, approximately 83% appear once; the ten largest clones hold roughly a fifth.

J is TRBJ1-2 and V is TRBV30; D gene unclear. Material: peripheral blood. This receptor was taken from a man older than 75 with active or convalescent COVID-19. The chain's CDR3 is CAWNREDYGYTF. CDR3 in DNA: TGTGCCTGGAATAGGGAGGACTATGGCTACACCTTC.